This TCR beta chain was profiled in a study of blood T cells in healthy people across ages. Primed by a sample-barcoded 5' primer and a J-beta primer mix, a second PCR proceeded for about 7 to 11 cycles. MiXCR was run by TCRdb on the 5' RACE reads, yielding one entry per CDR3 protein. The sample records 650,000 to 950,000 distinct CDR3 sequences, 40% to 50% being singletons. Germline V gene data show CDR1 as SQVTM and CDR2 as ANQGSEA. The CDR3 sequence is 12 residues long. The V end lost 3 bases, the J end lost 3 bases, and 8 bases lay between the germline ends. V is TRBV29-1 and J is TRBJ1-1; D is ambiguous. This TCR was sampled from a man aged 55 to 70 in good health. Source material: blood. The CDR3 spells CSVEGFDTEAFF. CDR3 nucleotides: TGCAGCGTTGAGGGCTTCGACACTGAAGCTTTCTTT.